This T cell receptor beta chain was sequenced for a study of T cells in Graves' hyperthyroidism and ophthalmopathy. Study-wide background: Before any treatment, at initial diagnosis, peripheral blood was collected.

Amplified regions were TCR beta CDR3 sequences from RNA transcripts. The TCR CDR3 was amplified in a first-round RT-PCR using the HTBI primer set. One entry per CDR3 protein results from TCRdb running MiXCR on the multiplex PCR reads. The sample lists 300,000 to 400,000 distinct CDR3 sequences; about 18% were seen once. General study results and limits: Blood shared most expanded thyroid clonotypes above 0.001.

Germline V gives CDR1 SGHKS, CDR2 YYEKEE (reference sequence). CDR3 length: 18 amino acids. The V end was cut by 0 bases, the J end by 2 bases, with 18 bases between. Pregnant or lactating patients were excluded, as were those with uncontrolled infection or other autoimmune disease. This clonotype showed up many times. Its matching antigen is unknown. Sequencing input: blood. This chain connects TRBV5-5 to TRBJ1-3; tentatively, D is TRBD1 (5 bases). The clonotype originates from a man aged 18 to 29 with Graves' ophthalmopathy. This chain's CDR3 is CASSLGGALSSPGNTIYF. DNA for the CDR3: TGTGCCAGCAGCTTGGGGGGCGCCCTTTCAAGCCCTGGAAACACCATATATTTT.